The rows below give T cell receptor beta chains drawn from one sample of a study of blood T cell repertoires in COVID-19. Clones were sequenced by immunoSEQ multiplex PCR, and TCRdb holds only the in-frame ones, with some missing. The repertoire holds roughly 40,000 clones, with almost 80% as singletons. The sequencing input was peripheral blood. These receptors originate from a woman aged 80 or older with acute or convalescent COVID-19. The CDR3 runs from the conserved cysteine through the conserved F or W.

j_call v_call cdr3_aa
TRBJ1-5 TRBV4-3 CASSQARDRGIDQPQHF
TRBJ1-1 TRBV9 CASSVEGAGLSEAFF
TRBJ1-4 TRBV27 CASSSRMGEKLFF
TRBJ2-1 TRBV25-1 CASRSGTSGSSEQFF
TRBJ2-1 TRBV19 CASSRDIQPYNEQFF
TRBJ1-2 TRBV12-3/TRBV12-4 CASSLTQGAGYTF
TRBJ1-6 TRBV9 CASSVGGEVSPLHF
TRBJ1-5 TRBV18 CASSPQGRNQPQHF
TRBJ1-1 TRBV2 CASSVVTSNTEAFF
TRBJ2-7 TRBV6-2/TRBV6-3 CASSYGLAGVYEQYF
TRBJ2-7 TRBV29-1 CSVASQGAYEQYF
TRBJ1-1 TRBV5-1 CASYGQDSVNTEAFF
TRBJ1-3 TRBV19 CASSKGRGLSGNTIYF
TRBJ2-2 TRBV11-3 CASSRGTGELFF
TRBJ1-1 TRBV11-2 CASSLGLGTGAGTEAFF
TRBJ2-3 TRBV5-1 CASSQGTASTDTQYF
TRBJ1-5 TRBV3-1/TRBV3-2 CASSTRDRNQPQHF
TRBJ1-3 TRBV11-3 CASSLTGPPGNTIYF
TRBJ2-7 TRBV14 CASSQDWRESKDRPTYEQYF
TRBJ2-5 TRBV5-1 CASSLGASGSLETQYF
TRBJ1-5 TRBV27 CASSHQWSNQPQHF
TRBJ2-6 TRBV5-1 CASSLGEVSGANVLTF
TRBJ1-2 TRBV28 CASSLYRTNPFFNYGYTF
TRBJ2-1 TRBV28 CASSSTGGYSSYNEQFF
TRBJ1-3 TRBV9 CASSVGTPSGNTIYF
TRBJ1-1 TRBV19 CASSVTGARNTEAFF
TRBJ2-7 TRBV29-1 CSVAGASGEPPYEQYF
TRBJ1-1 TRBV10-2 CASSKPGQGEVEAFF